The T cell receptor beta chain under discussion was sequenced for a study of CD8 T cells in Susac syndrome. Study-level findings and limits: It was acknowledged in the study that the number of individuals who were included in its TCR sequencing and HLA analysis was relatively small.

Random hexamers were used to reverse transcribe 0.5 to 1 ug of RNA. Amplification of TCR beta CDR3 was carried out by immunoSEQ multiplex PCR, which covered 54 Vbeta and 13 Jbeta segments. TCRdb reprocessed the immunoSEQ multiplex PCR reads with MiXCR, giving one entry per CDR3 protein. Here the sample spans just over 150,000 distinct CDR3 sequences, about 94% being singletons. As regards this clonotype: The antigen remains unidentified.

Relapsing-remitting disease, either stable or active, was present in the treatment-naive patients who were the multiple sclerosis controls. Negative isolation was used for CD8+ and CD4+ T cells and FACS enrichment for TEMRA cells. The sequencing input was CD8+ T cells from PBMCs. This TCR came from a human donor with multiple sclerosis.

CDR3 DNA sequence: TGTGCCAGCAGCTTAGGATACAGGGGGAACACTGAAGCTTTCTTT. It encodes CASSLGYRGNTEAFF. The chain combines TRBV7-8 with TRBJ1-1; 7 nucleotides agree with TRBD1. The CDR3 is made up of 15 amino acids. Looked up from germline, CDR1 is SGHVS and CDR2 is FQNEAQ. The J segment lost 1 base and the V segment lost 1 base, leaving 3 bases of the junction unmatched.